Listed below are T cell receptor beta chains from one sample, sequenced in a study of blood T cells in healthy people across ages. TCRdb independently ran MiXCR on the 5' RACE reads; one entry per CDR3 protein. This sample has approximately 780,000 distinct CDR3 sequences, with under 30% found just once. The sample also formed part of further work on T cells of mothers and their children.

The sample was blood. The receptors come from a boy between 5 and 17 years old in good health. The CDR3 runs from the conserved cysteine through the conserved F or W. A D gene is named only where the DNA matches it firmly. The listing skips clone size in some rows; elsewhere it reads once, few, many or a size class.

abundance: -; v_gene: TRBV12-3/TRBV12-4; d_gene: TRBD1; j_gene: TRBJ2-7; CDR3aa: CASSSQGASSYEQYF; CDR3nt: TGTGCCAGCAGTTCACAGGGGGCGAGCTCCTACGAGCAGTACTTC
abundance: -; v_gene: TRBV5-1; d_gene: -; j_gene: TRBJ1-2; CDR3aa: CASSDQGNNYGYTF; CDR3nt: TGCGCCAGCAGTGACCAGGGAAATAACTATGGCTACACCTTC
abundance: -; v_gene: TRBV29-1; d_gene: TRBD1; j_gene: TRBJ1-6; CDR3aa: CSPSLSSPGQYNSPLHF; CDR3nt: TGCAGCCCATCCTTATCCTCCCCGGGACAGTATAATTCACCCCTCCACTTT
abundance: -; v_gene: TRBV6-1; d_gene: TRBD2; j_gene: TRBJ2-7; CDR3aa: CASSRGGRGDPYEQYF; CDR3nt: TGTGCCAGCAGTCGGGGGGGGCGGGGGGACCCCTACGAGCAGTACTTC
abundance: -; v_gene: TRBV4-1; d_gene: -; j_gene: TRBJ1-1; CDR3aa: CASSQDDRMNTEAFF; CDR3nt: TGCGCCAGCAGCCAAGACGACCGCATGAACACTGAAGCTTTCTTT
abundance: few; v_gene: TRBV7-3; d_gene: -; j_gene: TRBJ2-2; CDR3aa: CASSPRLVPNTGELFF; CDR3nt: TGTGCCAGCAGCCCTAGACTAGTGCCAAACACCGGGGAGCTGTTTTTT
abundance: few; v_gene: TRBV5-1; d_gene: -; j_gene: TRBJ1-5; CDR3aa: CAPLAPLPNSNQPQHF; CDR3nt: TGCGCCCCTCTGGCACCACTCCCAAATAGCAATCAGCCCCAGCATTTT
abundance: few; v_gene: TRBV15; d_gene: -; j_gene: TRBJ2-5; CDR3aa: CATSSQDGGLRETQYF; CDR3nt: TGTGCCACCAGCAGTCAGGACGGGGGCCTCAGGGAGACCCAGTACTTC
abundance: few; v_gene: TRBV15; d_gene: -; j_gene: TRBJ1-2; CDR3aa: CATSGVFVYGYTF; CDR3nt: TGTGCCACCTCTGGGGTTTTCGTGTATGGCTACACCTTC
abundance: once; v_gene: TRBV28; d_gene: TRBD1; j_gene: TRBJ1-1; CDR3aa: CASTQGGADTEAFF; CDR3nt: TGTGCCAGCACCCAGGGGGGGGCCGACACTGAAGCTTTCTTT
abundance: -; v_gene: TRBV6-6; d_gene: TRBD2; j_gene: TRBJ2-1; CDR3aa: CASSYASGGEQFF; CDR3nt: TGTGCCAGCAGTTACGCAAGCGGGGGTGAGCAGTTCTTC
abundance: -; v_gene: TRBV5-1; d_gene: -; j_gene: TRBJ2-7; CDR3aa: CASSWGVETGAYEQYF; CDR3nt: TGCGCCAGCAGCTGGGGGGTAGAGACTGGTGCCTACGAGCAGTACTTC
abundance: few; v_gene: TRBV5-1; d_gene: -; j_gene: TRBJ1-1; CDR3aa: CASSFTEDTEAFF; CDR3nt: TGCGCCAGCAGCTTCACCGAAGACACTGAAGCTTTCTTT
abundance: -; v_gene: TRBV16; d_gene: -; j_gene: TRBJ2-3; CDR3aa: CASSPEPSNMQYF; CDR3nt: TGTGCCAGCAGCCCCGAGCCCAGCAATATGCAGTATTTT
abundance: -; v_gene: TRBV5-1; d_gene: TRBD2; j_gene: TRBJ2-1; CDR3aa: CASSGDQGLANYNEQFF; CDR3nt: TGCGCCAGCAGCGGGGACCAGGGACTAGCGAACTACAATGAGCAGTTCTTC
abundance: few; v_gene: TRBV27; d_gene: TRBD2; j_gene: TRBJ2-1; CDR3aa: CASLPKLAGGQNEQFF; CDR3nt: TGTGCCAGCCTACCCAAACTAGCGGGGGGGCAGAATGAGCAGTTCTTC
abundance: -; v_gene: TRBV28; d_gene: -; j_gene: TRBJ2-1; CDR3aa: CASSTTSGGSSYNEQFF; CDR3nt: TGTGCCAGCAGTACGACAAGCGGAGGGAGCTCCTACAATGAGCAGTTCTTC
abundance: few; v_gene: TRBV7-6; d_gene: -; j_gene: TRBJ2-1; CDR3aa: CASSLVESNSYNEQFF; CDR3nt: TGTGCCAGCAGCTTAGTTGAGTCTAACTCCTACAATGAGCAGTTCTTC
abundance: many; v_gene: TRBV7-6; d_gene: -; j_gene: TRBJ2-5; CDR3aa: CASSSGPGTQYF; CDR3nt: TGTGCCAGCAGCTCGGGGCCTGGGACCCAGTACTTC
abundance: -; v_gene: TRBV29-1; d_gene: TRBD2; j_gene: TRBJ2-5; CDR3aa: CSVVGLAGGWETQYF; CDR3nt: TGCAGCGTTGTGGGCCTAGCGGGGGGTTGGGAGACCCAGTACTTC
abundance: few; v_gene: TRBV7-2; d_gene: -; j_gene: TRBJ1-5; CDR3aa: CASSITGFTQPQHF; CDR3nt: TGTGCCAGCAGCATTACAGGGTTTACTCAGCCCCAGCATTTT
abundance: few; v_gene: TRBV27; d_gene: TRBD2; j_gene: TRBJ2-3; CDR3aa: CASSPYNLAGVQDTQYF; CDR3nt: TGTGCCAGCAGTCCCTACAACCTAGCGGGGGTTCAAGATACGCAGTATTTT
abundance: -; v_gene: TRBV6-1; d_gene: -; j_gene: TRBJ2-1; CDR3aa: CASRGVGEQFF; CDR3nt: TGTGCCAGCAGGGGGGTGGGGGAGCAGTTCTTC
abundance: -; v_gene: TRBV20-1; d_gene: TRBD2; j_gene: TRBJ2-3; CDR3aa: CSASGLAGGSTDTQYF; CDR3nt: TGCAGTGCTAGCGGACTAGCGGGGGGCAGCACAGATACGCAGTATTTT
abundance: few; v_gene: TRBV29-1; d_gene: -; j_gene: TRBJ1-2; CDR3aa: CSVVAGVDGYTF; CDR3nt: TGCAGCGTTGTTGCGGGGGTCGACGGCTACACCTTC
abundance: few; v_gene: TRBV3-1; d_gene: -; j_gene: TRBJ2-5; CDR3aa: CASSQRVDRETQYF; CDR3nt: TGTGCCAGCAGCCAAAGAGTAGATCGGGAGACCCAGTACTTC
abundance: -; v_gene: TRBV3-1; d_gene: TRBD2; j_gene: TRBJ2-7; CDR3aa: CASSRTSASYEQYF; CDR3nt: TGTGCCAGCAGTCGGACTAGCGCATCCTACGAGCAGTACTTC
abundance: -; v_gene: TRBV20-1; d_gene: TRBD1; j_gene: TRBJ2-7; CDR3aa: CSALPGTGAYEQYF; CDR3nt: TGCAGTGCTCTTCCCGGGACAGGGGCGTACGAGCAGTACTTC
abundance: few; v_gene: TRBV5-1; d_gene: -; j_gene: TRBJ1-4; CDR3aa: CASSWNSGTLEKLFF; CDR3nt: TGCGCCAGCAGTTGGAATTCCGGGACGCTTGAAAAACTGTTTTTT
abundance: few; v_gene: TRBV28; d_gene: -; j_gene: TRBJ1-2; CDR3aa: CASSPSYVRKRGYTF; CDR3nt: TGTGCCAGCAGCCCCTCCTATGTCCGGAAGCGAGGCTACACCTTC
abundance: -; v_gene: TRBV7-7; d_gene: -; j_gene: TRBJ2-5; CDR3aa: CASSLAEFKTQYF; CDR3nt: TGTGCTAGCAGCTTAGCCGAGTTTAAGACCCAGTACTTC
abundance: few; v_gene: TRBV6-1; d_gene: -; j_gene: TRBJ2-1; CDR3aa: CASRLSGTPSYNEQFF; CDR3nt: TGTGCCAGCAGATTGTCCGGGACCCCCTCCTACAATGAGCAGTTCTTC
abundance: -; v_gene: TRBV25-1; d_gene: -; j_gene: TRBJ2-1; CDR3aa: CASIRSGYNEQFF; CDR3nt: TGTGCCAGCATTCGTAGCGGATACAATGAGCAGTTCTTC
abundance: -; v_gene: TRBV2; d_gene: -; j_gene: TRBJ2-2; CDR3aa: CATRTISNTGELFF; CDR3nt: TGTGCCACCAGGACTATCTCGAACACCGGGGAGCTGTTTTTT
abundance: many; v_gene: TRBV12-3/TRBV12-4; d_gene: -; j_gene: TRBJ2-5; CDR3aa: CASSFSLRQRQETQYF; CDR3nt: TGTGCCAGCAGTTTTTCTCTCCGACAGAGACAAGAGACCCAGTACTTC
abundance: -; v_gene: TRBV12-3/TRBV12-4; d_gene: TRBD1; j_gene: TRBJ1-6; CDR3aa: CASSPDRGYSYNSPLHF; CDR3nt: TGTGCCAGCAGCCCAGACAGGGGGTACTCCTATAATTCACCCCTCCACTTT
abundance: -; v_gene: TRBV28; d_gene: TRBD2; j_gene: TRBJ2-3; CDR3aa: CASSFNFLLAGATDSTDTQYF; CDR3nt: TGTGCCAGCAGTTTTAACTTCCTACTAGCGGGGGCGACGGATAGCACAGATACGCAGTATTTT
abundance: -; v_gene: TRBV9; d_gene: TRBD1; j_gene: TRBJ1-2; CDR3aa: CASSVTSKGDRGGYTF; CDR3nt: TGTGCCAGCAGCGTAACGTCAAAGGGGGACAGAGGGGGCTACACCTTC
abundance: few; v_gene: TRBV20-1; d_gene: TRBD2; j_gene: TRBJ2-5; CDR3aa: CSARDWAAGETQYF; CDR3nt: TGCAGTGCTAGAGATTGGGCAGCGGGGGAGACCCAGTACTTC
abundance: few; v_gene: TRBV14; d_gene: -; j_gene: TRBJ2-5; CDR3aa: CASSARLDGKETQYF; CDR3nt: TGTGCCAGCAGCGCTCGACTAGATGGCAAAGAGACCCAGTACTTC
abundance: few; v_gene: TRBV6-2/TRBV6-3; d_gene: -; j_gene: TRBJ1-6; CDR3aa: CASSWAVKNSPLHF; CDR3nt: TGTGCCAGCAGTTGGGCAGTGAAGAATTCACCCCTCCACTTT
abundance: few; v_gene: TRBV15; d_gene: -; j_gene: TRBJ2-1; CDR3aa: CATSRDREIYNEQFF; CDR3nt: TGTGCCACCAGCAGAGATAGGGAAATCTACAATGAGCAGTTCTTC
abundance: -; v_gene: TRBV6-1; d_gene: TRBD1; j_gene: TRBJ2-6; CDR3aa: CASSPPRDRDGANVLTF; CDR3nt: TGTGCCAGCAGTCCCCCCCGGGACAGGGACGGGGCCAACGTCCTGACTTTC
abundance: few; v_gene: TRBV12-5; d_gene: TRBD1; j_gene: TRBJ2-1; CDR3aa: CASGLGPPPGQGVGEQFF; CDR3nt: TGTGCTAGTGGTTTGGGGCCGCCACCGGGACAGGGGGTTGGTGAGCAGTTCTTC
abundance: -; v_gene: TRBV4-1; d_gene: -; j_gene: TRBJ2-2; CDR3aa: CASSQVRQGPTGELFF; CDR3nt: TGCGCCAGCAGCCAAGTCCGCCAAGGCCCTACCGGGGAGCTGTTTTTT
abundance: -; v_gene: TRBV7-2; d_gene: -; j_gene: TRBJ2-1; CDR3aa: CASSLFGVKENEQFF; CDR3nt: TGTGCCAGCAGCTTGTTCGGTGTTAAGGAGAATGAGCAGTTCTTC
abundance: few; v_gene: TRBV7-6; d_gene: TRBD1; j_gene: TRBJ2-3; CDR3aa: CASSPRQGGSTDTQYF; CDR3nt: TGTGCCAGCAGCCCTCGACAGGGGGGGAGCACAGATACGCAGTATTTT
abundance: few; v_gene: TRBV12-5; d_gene: -; j_gene: TRBJ2-6; CDR3aa: CASARGSSGANVLTF; CDR3nt: TGTGCTAGTGCCCGAGGGAGCTCTGGGGCCAACGTCCTGACTTTC
abundance: -; v_gene: TRBV2; d_gene: -; j_gene: TRBJ2-5; CDR3aa: CASNGVLQEAQYF; CDR3nt: TGTGCCAGCAACGGTGTGCTTCAAGAGGCCCAGTACTTC
abundance: few; v_gene: TRBV6-5; d_gene: -; j_gene: TRBJ2-7; CDR3aa: CASIKTKFHYEQYF; CDR3nt: TGTGCCAGCATAAAGACAAAATTTCACTACGAGCAGTACTTC